The T cell receptor beta chain under discussion was sequenced for a study of shared clonotypes between healthy human individuals. As for this clone: Antigen specificity is unknown.

Notes on the study in general: A reduction in generation probabilities was seen for non-shared clonotypes relative to those shared by all four donors.

V shed 6 bases and J shed 5 bases, with 14 bases lying between them. In germline, CDR1 is MNHNS, CDR2 SASEGT. The CDR3 has 13 residues. Produced via immunoSEQ multiplex PCR; TCRdb's table is partial and in-frame only. Of about 1.1 million clones in the sample, 70% to 80% were seen once. This sequence was found in a man aged 18 to 29 in good health. Some clones in this sample may be carry-over from other donors' samples. The sample was memory CD4+ T cells from PBMCs. Subset here: CD45RA-negative fraction. The J gene is TRBJ2-7, the V gene TRBV6-1; either TRBD1 or TRBD2 may supply D (5 bases each). The CDR3 protein is CASSSPWGNEQYF. CDR3 DNA sequence: TGTGCCAGCAGCTCTCCCTGGGGGAACGAGCAGTACTTC.